This TCR beta chain was obtained from a study of primary melanoma T cells and metastatic recurrence. The overall study: Samples were primary melanomas of stage T2 to T4. General observations from the study: Melanomas with T-cell fraction above 20% appeared to have better outcomes. T-cell fraction reportedly outperformed other histopathological variables added to thickness. Independent of thickness, ulceration, mitotic rate and age, T-cell fraction reportedly predicted outcome.

Sequencing was performed with immunoSEQ multiplex PCR; in TCRdb, only in-frame clones are kept and a portion is missing. The sample includes about 1,000 clones, roughly 76% of them seen just once. Regarding this clone: Its target is not known.

The CDR3 is 13 residues long. The germline V and J ends were trimmed by 8 bases and 3 bases, with 14 bases remaining between them. CDR1 SGDLS and CDR2 YYNGEE come from the germline V gene. The sample was melanoma tumor tissue. This receptor was obtained from a human donor with melanoma. The chain employs TRBV9 and TRBJ1-1, with D tentatively TRBD1 (6 bases). The CDR3 DNA follows: TGTGCCAGATCACAGGGTTTTGACACTGAAGCTTTCTTT. Translating it yields CARSQGFDTEAFF.